This TCR beta chain was captured in a study of blood T cell repertoires in COVID-19. With V trimmed by 4 bases and J by 2 bases, 3 bases remained unmatched. The CDR3 consists of 14 residues. Germline V gene data show CDR1 as LNHNV and CDR2 as YYDKDF (reference sequence). This clone was seen just once. Sequencing was performed with immunoSEQ multiplex PCR; in TCRdb, only in-frame clones are kept and a portion is missing. This sample yields 200,000 to 250,000 clones, of which about 88% are seen a single time; around 0.89% belongs to the top ten. The sequenced material came from peripheral blood. The rearrangement links TRBV15 to TRBJ1-1; 8 bases are a match to TRBD1. The receptor comes from a man between 35 and 55 years old with acute or convalescent COVID-19. CDR3 protein: CATSNGQGNTEAFF. For the CDR3, the DNA is TGTGCCACCAGCAATGGACAGGGAAACACTGAAGCTTTCTTT.